The subject of this entry is one T cell receptor beta chain. Sequencing used immunoSEQ multiplex PCR; TCRdb keeps in-frame clones, though not all of them. This repertoire shows a few hundred thousand clones, more than 80% found once; its top ten account for about 3%. V was pared by 0 bases and J by 0 bases, with 8 bases between. CDR3 length equals 15 residues. The germline CDR1 and CDR2 sequences are SGHRS and YFSETQ. This sample is drawn from a study of blood T cell repertoires in COVID-19. Study overall: Samples representing acute and convalescent COVID-19 were sourced from the United States, Italy and Spain. T cells, B-cell-depleted T cells, or PBMCs provided the cDNA or gDNA that served as material.

The receptor's source is a woman in her 30s with COVID-19, enrolled during active disease. Input material: peripheral blood. The rearrangement uses TRBV5-1 and TRBJ2-3; unclear D gene. The CDR3 is CASSLDGDSTDTQYF. CDR3 DNA sequence: TGCGCCAGCAGCTTGGACGGAGATAGCACAGATACGCAGTATTTT.